This entry describes one T cell receptor (beta chain). As yet, its antigen is unknown. This sample is part of a study of T cells in pancreatic ductal adenocarcinoma. Trimming removed 0 bases from V and 4 bases from J, with 11 bases in between. Per the germline V gene, CDR1 is SGHKS and CDR2 is YYEKEE (reference sequence). The CDR3 contains 14 residues. Selected pancreatic ductal adenocarcinoma patients had undergone surgery without neoadjuvant therapy. The study's findings and limits: Tumor and blood clonality did not differ significantly, about 0.112 versus 0.072.

TCRdb's copy holds only in-frame clones and misses some; the assay was immunoSEQ multiplex PCR. The sample lists roughly 2,500 clones, 80% to 85% occurring once. The chain couples TRBV5-5 to TRBJ2-7; possibly TRBD2 for D (6 bases). The sequenced sample consisted of pancreatic tumor tissue. The sequence was collected from a human donor with pancreatic ductal adenocarcinoma. The CDR3 loop is CASSLGRDGYEQYF. The CDR3 DNA sequence: TGTGCCAGCAGCTTGGGGCGGGACGGATACGAGCAGTACTTC.